This T cell receptor (beta chain) stems from a study of cytomegalovirus exposure and HLA in healthy donors. Findings and caveats of the study: Earlier analysis looked at TCR beta V segments, and most were productive about 87% or about 30% of the time. The authors later found most CMV-associated TCR beta chains appeared HLA-restricted. As a later analysis showed, a missense DCLRE1C variant was linked to trimming of TCR beta V- and J-genes.

Germline assignment: CDR1 SGHTA and CDR2 FQGNSA. The CDR3 is made up of 15 amino acids. Trimming at V came to 4 bases and at J to 2 bases, leaving 5 bases not matched to a gene. Primers for the PCR totalled 60 Vbeta and 13 Jbeta. Sequenced by immunoSEQ multiplex PCR; TCRdb stores in-frame clones only, minus some. This sample has 150,000 to 200,000 clones, with around 80% found just once. Donors consisted of healthy bone marrow donors. Concerning this clone itself: The antigen remains unidentified.

The sample was PBMCs. The chain joins TRBV7-2 to TRBJ2-3; 8 bases line up with TRBD2. The TCR was taken from a woman between 50 and 59 years old in good health and CMV-seronegative. CDR3: CASSSTSGITDTQYF. The CDR3 DNA follows: TGTGCCAGCAGCTCCACTAGCGGTATCACAGATACGCAGTATTTT.